These 30 T cell receptor beta chains came from one sample sequenced in a study of breast tumors, draining lymph nodes, adjacent tissues. TCRdb itself ran the multiplex PCR reads through MiXCR, one entry per CDR3 protein. The sample contains tens of thousands of distinct CDR3 sequences, 20% to 25% of which appear only once. Sequences were obtained from breast tumor tissue. Receptor source: a female donor with breast cancer. Some clones in this sample may be carry-over from other donors' samples.

By share, this clonotype ranks as medium-sized. The chain links TRBV27 to TRBJ2-7, with 9 bases fitting TRBD1. The CDR3 totals 15 residues. Germline CDR1 reads MNHEY; CDR2 reads SMNVEV (reference sequence). Trimming at V came to 5 bases and at J to 2 bases, leaving 7 bases not matched to a gene. The CDR3 DNA reads TGTGCCAGCAGTATAAAACAGGGGGCCGCCTACGAGCAGTACTTC. Translated: CASSIKQGAAYEQYF.

This clonotype was counted many times. The rearrangement links TRBV6-6 to TRBJ2-5, with no clear D. Trimming pared 6 bases from V and 2 bases from J, leaving 19 bases between. This CDR3 is 16 amino acids long. The germline gives CDR1 MNHNY, CDR2 SVGAGI (reference sequence). As DNA, the CDR3 is TGTGCCAGCAGCATATTGGGCCTGGCATCTCAAGAGACCCAGTACTTC. It codes for CASSILGLASQETQYF.

This clonotype was recorded at least ten times. V is TRBV10-3 and J is TRBJ2-7, with D possibly matching TRBD2 (6 bases). The CDR3 is 14 amino acids. Germline values: CDR1 ENHRY, CDR2 SYGVKD. The V gene lost 10 bases and the J gene lost 5 bases, with 21 bases spanning the gap. In DNA form, the CDR3 reads TGTGCCACTTCCGGTGCCACAGCGGGCCACGAGCAGTACTTC. Translated: CATSGATAGHEQYF.

The chain is built from TRBV20-1 and TRBJ2-6; TRBD2 matches at 14 bases. V shed 3 bases and J 0 bases; nucleotides not matched to a gene: 10. CDR1 is DFQATT and CDR2 is SNEGSKA in the germline V gene (reference sequence). This CDR3 spans 20 amino acids. In nucleotides, the CDR3 is TGCAGTGCTAGGGGACTAGCGGGAGTTTACCCCAGCTCTGGGGCCAACGTCCTGACTTTC. Translated: CSARGLAGVYPSSGANVLTF.

In its sample, this clonotype was seen many times. The rearrangement joins TRBV7-9 to TRBJ2-1; 12 nucleotides align to TRBD2. Trimming removed 2 bases from V and 9 bases from J; junction bases left unmatched: 5. CDR1 and CDR2 (germline): SEHNR, FQNEAQ (reference sequence). The CDR3 extends over 15 amino acids. The CDR3 spells CASSLSSGRAIEQFF. The CDR3 DNA sequence: TGTGCCAGCAGCTTATCTAGCGGGAGGGCCATTGAGCAGTTCTTC.

This clonotype was detected ten times or more. The chain carries TRBV18 and TRBJ1-2; D is uncertain. In germline, CDR1 is KGHSH, CDR2 LQKENI. The CDR3 sequence is 13 residues long. V was cut by 3 bases and J by 0 bases, with 5 bases left in between. The CDR3 region has the DNA TGTGCCAGCTCACCGGACCCTAACTATGGCTACACCTTC. It specifies CASSPDPNYGYTF.

The genes are TRBV27 and TRBJ2-5; TRBD1 is a possible D gene (5 bases). CDR3 length: 14 residues. The germline CDR1 and CDR2 sequences are MNHEY and SMNVEV (reference sequence). V was pared by 4 bases and J by 4 bases, with 13 bases between. CDR3 bases: TGTGCCAGCAGTTCGGTTAGGGGTTCAGAGACCCAGTACTTC. The encoded protein is CASSSVRGSETQYF.

This chain joins TRBV2 and TRBJ1-6; a possible D gene is TRBD1 (5 bases). This CDR3 spans 14 amino acids. Trimming removed 6 bases at V and 6 bases at J, with 12 bases between. Germline loops: CDR1 SNHLY, CDR2 FYNNEI. In nucleotides, the CDR3 is TGTGCCAGCAGCGGGACGGGAACTAATTCACCCCTCCACTTT. Translating gives CASSGTGTNSPLHF.

This clonotype was counted ten times or more. The rearrangement uses TRBV6-2 or TRBV6-3 and TRBJ2-1; TRBD2 agrees at 9 bases. V dropped 6 bases and J dropped 4; count of bases not matched to a gene: 4. CDR1 MNHEY and CDR2 SVGEGT come from the germline V gene. This CDR3 has 14 residues. The CDR3 loop is CASSLLAGYNEQFF. CDR3 DNA sequence: TGTGCCAGCAGCCTACTAGCGGGTTACAATGAGCAGTTCTTC.

Points on this clonotype: One base away lies a much larger clone, so this may be a sequencing read error. This rearrangement joins TRBV19 to TRBJ1-5; unclear D gene. CDR1 is LNHDA, CDR2 SQIVND, per germline (reference sequence). The CDR3 length is 14 residues. V lost 2 bases and J lost 0, with 5 bases in between. The CDR3 DNA reads as TGTGCCAGTAGTATAACCTGTAGCAATCAGCCCCAGCATTTT. Translating it yields CASSITCSNQPQHF.

This clonotype was counted many times. The J gene is TRBJ2-7, the V gene TRBV10-2; D possibly uses TRBD1 or TRBD2 (5 bases each). V shed 6 bases and J shed 3 bases, with 15 bases lying between them. CDR3 length: 14 residues. Germline CDR1 reads WSHSY; CDR2 reads SAAADI. The CDR3 DNA follows: TGCGCCAGCAGACCCGGGACCGAAAGCTACGAGCAGTACTTC. Residues: CASRPGTESYEQYF.

This clonotype was picked up many times. The J gene is TRBJ2-7, the V gene TRBV20-1; possible D gene TRBD1, 6 bases. Trimming removed 2 bases at V and 4 bases at J, with 21 bases between. The CDR3 runs to 16 residues. Germline V gene data show CDR1 as DFQATT and CDR2 as SNEGSKA (reference sequence). CDR3 sequence: CSARPYSQGNEYEQYF. The CDR3 DNA is TGCAGTGCTAGACCCTACTCCCAGGGGAATGAGTACGAGCAGTACTTC.

For this clonotype: This sequence may be a read error, since a much larger clone differs from it by one base. V usage is TRBV7-3 and J usage is TRBJ2-3; unclear D gene. Germline V CDR1 and CDR2: SGHTA, FQGTGA. This CDR3 is built from 14 residues. V lost 4 bases to trimming and J lost 2 bases, with 10 bases between them. CDR3 in amino acids: CASSSSRNTDTQYF. CDR3 nucleotides: TGTGCCAGCAGCTCAAGTCGGAACACAGATACGCAGTATTTT.

This clonotype was found many times. This chain links TRBV6-6 with TRBJ1-2, with unresolved D. There are 15 residues in the CDR3. From germline, CDR1 is MNHNY and CDR2 SVGAGI (reference sequence). Trimming cost V 2 bases and J 2 bases, with 12 bases left between them. CDR3 coding DNA: TGTGCCAGCAGTTACGGAAGGCACGGGAACTATGGCTACACCTTC. Amino acid sequence: CASSYGRHGNYGYTF.

The genes are TRBV6-6 and TRBJ2-1; 8 nucleotides agree with TRBD2. Germline values: CDR1 MNHNY, CDR2 SVGAGI (reference sequence). Trimming cost V 0 bases and J 2 bases; bases outside gene matches: 6. The CDR3 is made up of 17 amino acids. The CDR3 reads CASSYSGLAGTYNEQFF. The CDR3 DNA reads TGTGCCAGCAGTTACTCCGGACTAGCCGGCACCTACAATGAGCAGTTCTTC.

The V call is TRBV7-9, the J call TRBJ2-7; D remains ambiguous. The germline V gene encodes CDR1 SEHNR and CDR2 FQNEAQ (reference sequence). The CDR3 has 15 amino acids. Trimming removed 0 bases from V and 2 bases from J, with 11 bases in between. CDR3 loop: CASSLATHYPYEQYF. The CDR3 DNA is TGTGCCAGCAGCTTAGCTACACACTACCCCTACGAGCAGTACTTC.

On this clonotype: Given a much more abundant clone one base away, this may be a read error. The chain joins TRBV30 to TRBJ2-7, with a possible D match to TRBD1 (6 bases). Germline V lookup: CDR1 GTSNPN, CDR2 SVGIG (reference sequence). CDR3 length equals 17 residues. CDR3 sequence (DNA): TGTGCCTGGAGTGCTGGGACACCTCATATCAGCTCCTACGAGCGGTACTTC. Translating it yields CAWSAGTPHISSYERYF.

This clonotype has at least ten counts. V usage is TRBV20-1 and J usage is TRBJ2-1, with 11 bases aligning to TRBD2. CDR1 and CDR2 from the germline V gene are DFQATT and SNEGSKA (reference sequence). The junction had 9 bases not matched to a gene; V was cut back by 2 bases and J by 9 bases. There are 15 residues in the CDR3. DNA for the CDR3: TGCAGTGCTAGACCGAAACTCGGACTAGCGGGTGAGCAGTTCTTC. Its translation: CSARPKLGLAGEQFF.

The chain links TRBV28 to TRBJ2-1; 7 positions match TRBD1. This CDR3 spans 19 amino acids. Germline V CDR1 and CDR2: MDHEN, SYDVKM. Trimming at V came to 3 bases and at J to 5 bases, leaving 19 bases not matched to a gene. CDR3 nucleotide sequence: TGTGCCAGCAGTTTGTTATATAGCCGGGACAGTCCCATTAACAATGAGCAGTTCTTC. Protein product: CASSLLYSRDSPINNEQFF.

The sample holds a few counts of this clonotype. The chain uses TRBV12-5 and TRBJ2-2; D not resolved. Between the trimmed V and J ends, which lost 3 bases and 0 bases, there was a span of 20 bases. The germline CDR1 and CDR2 sequences are LGHNT and FRNRAP. The CDR3 sequence is 19 residues long. The CDR3 region has the DNA TGTGCTAGTGGTTTTTCCCCCTCCAGAACAGAACCGAACACCGGGGAGCTGTTTTTT. Protein: CASGFSPSRTEPNTGELFF.

About this clonotype itself: A much larger clone differs from this one at a single base, so this may be a read error. The chain has TRBV7-9 and TRBJ2-1; 12 positions match TRBD1. The germline CDR1 and CDR2 sequences are SEHNR and FQNEAQ (reference sequence). The CDR3 loop spans 19 amino acids. J gave up 8 bases and V 4 bases, and 18 bases lay outside the gene matches. The CDR3 nucleotides read TGTGCCAGCAGCTCCGGGACAGGGGGCCTCGCGTATAGGGTGGATGAGCAGTTCTTC. It codes for CASSSGTGGLAYRVDEQFF.

This clonotype was counted between two and nine times. The junction shows a germline mismatch at one end, possibly a read error. The chain carries TRBV19 and TRBJ2-1, with D tentatively TRBD2 (6 bases). CDR3 length equals 14 residues. Looked up from germline, CDR1 is LNHDA and CDR2 is SQIVND (reference sequence). CDR3 in amino acids: CANSIGGLGNEQFF. The CDR3 DNA sequence: TGTGCCAATAGTATTGGAGGGTTAGGCAATGAGCAGTTCTTC.

Many counts were recorded for this clonotype. V is TRBV12-3 or TRBV12-4 and J is TRBJ2-3; tentative D call: TRBD2 (7 bases). V gave up 6 bases and J gave up 4 bases, with 11 bases separating them. The CDR3 sequence is 13 residues long. The CDR3 DNA sequence: TGTGCCAGCAGACAGGGAGGGTCAGATACGCAGTATTTT. Translation gives CASRQGGSDTQYF.

This clonotype was seen a few times. The chain uses TRBV9 and TRBJ2-5; TRBD2 aligns across 10 bases. The germline gives CDR1 SGDLS, CDR2 YYNGEE. This CDR3 has 15 amino acids. V was clipped by 4 bases and J by 2 bases; unmatched bases: 5. In DNA, the CDR3 is TGTGCCAGCAGCCCGACAGCGGGGGGGCAAGAGACCCAGTACTTC. This gives the protein CASSPTAGGQETQYF.

This clonotype showed up many times. The gene calls are TRBV19 and TRBJ1-6; D not certain. V lost 2 bases and J 7 bases, leaving 15 bases between the germline ends. Germline V gene lookup returns CDR1 LNHDA and CDR2 SQIVND (reference sequence). The CDR3 extends over 16 amino acids. CDR3 sequence: CASSILAQTKNSPLHF. As DNA, the CDR3 is TGTGCCAGTAGTATACTCGCACAGACCAAAAATTCACCCCTCCACTTT.

This clonotype is termed medium-sized. The chain carries TRBV7-8 and TRBJ2-7; TRBD2 is a possible D gene (5 bases). In germline, CDR1 is SGHVS, CDR2 FQNEAQ. Trimming removed 7 bases from V and 4 bases from J, with 8 bases in between. This CDR3 comprises 11 residues. CDR3 in amino acids: CASTPGYEQYF. CDR3 DNA: TGTGCCAGCACGCCGGGGTACGAGCAGTACTTC.

The chain joins TRBV10-1 to TRBJ2-5; D gene uncertain. V was shortened by 8 bases and J by 4 bases, with 8 bases between the two germline ends. In germline, CDR1 is WNHNN, CDR2 SYGVQD (reference sequence). The length of the CDR3 is 11 residues. CDR3 amino acids: CASPLAETQYF. In DNA form, the CDR3 reads TGCGCCAGCCCCTTGGCAGAGACCCAGTACTTC.

About this clonotype itself: Mismatch with germline at one junction end may stem from a read error. The chain has TRBV7-6 and TRBJ1-5; TRBD1 aligns across 9 bases. This CDR3 comprises 17 residues. Germline CDR1 is SGHVS and CDR2 is FNYEAQ. The CDR3 coding sequence is TGTGCCAGCAGCTTAGGTTTTCCGGGACAGGGCAGTCAGCTCCAGCATTTT. Its protein is CASSLGFPGQGSQLQHF.

This clonotype has a handful of counts. The chain is built from TRBV28 and TRBJ1-4; D is possibly TRBD1 (6 bases). The germline CDR1 and CDR2 sequences are MDHEN and SYDVKM. The CDR3 is 12 amino acids. Deletions cut 7 bases from V and 8 bases from J, with 11 bases between. CDR3 region: CASKGVGEKLFF. The CDR3 DNA is TGTGCCAGCAAGGGGGTGGGAGAAAAACTGTTTTTT. The variable domain in full, completed from reference TRBV28 and TRBJ1-4, reads DVKVTQSSRYLVKRTGEKVFLECVQDMDHENMFWYRQDPGLGLRLIYFSYDVKMKEKGDIPEGYSVSREKKERFSLILESASTNQTSMYLCASKGVGEKLFFGSGTQLSVL.

This clonotype was counted at least ten times. This sequence joins TRBV12-3 or TRBV12-4 and TRBJ1-3, with a tentative D call TRBD1 (5 bases). Trimming pared 2 bases from V and 4 bases from J, leaving 6 bases between. The CDR3 length is 13 residues. CDR3 in amino acids: CASSLNRGNTIYF. As DNA, the CDR3 is TGTGCCAGCAGTTTAAACAGGGGAAACACCATATATTTT.